This TCR beta chain was identified in a study of T cell responses to AZD1222 COVID-19 vaccine. Looked up from germline, CDR1 is MDHEN and CDR2 is SYDVKM. This CDR3 region has 13 residues. V gave up 6 bases and J gave up 0 bases, with 8 bases separating them. This clone showed up just once. Clones were sequenced by immunoSEQ multiplex PCR, and TCRdb holds only the in-frame ones, with some missing. The table lists about 140,000 clones, about nine tenths of them singletons. This receptor was taken from an adult who received the AZD1222 COVID-19 vaccine. Sequences were derived from peripheral blood, sampled 28 days after the second AZD1222 dose. The genes are TRBV28 and TRBJ1-1; no definite D call. CDR3 coding DNA: TGTGCCAGCAGATTGACCATGAACACTGAAGCTTTCTTT. Amino acid sequence: CASRLTMNTEAFF.